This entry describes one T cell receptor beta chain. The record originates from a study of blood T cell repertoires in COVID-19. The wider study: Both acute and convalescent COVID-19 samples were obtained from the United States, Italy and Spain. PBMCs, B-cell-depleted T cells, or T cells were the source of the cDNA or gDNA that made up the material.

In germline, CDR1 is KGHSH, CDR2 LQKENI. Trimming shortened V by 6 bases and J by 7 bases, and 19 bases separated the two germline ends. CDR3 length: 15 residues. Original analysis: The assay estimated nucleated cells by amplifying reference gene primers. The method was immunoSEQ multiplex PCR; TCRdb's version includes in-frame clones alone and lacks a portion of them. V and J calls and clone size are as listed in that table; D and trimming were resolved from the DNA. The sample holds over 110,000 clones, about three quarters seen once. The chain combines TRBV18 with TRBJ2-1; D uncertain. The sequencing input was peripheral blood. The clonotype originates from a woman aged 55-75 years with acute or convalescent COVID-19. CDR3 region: CASSPPSRPRNEQFF. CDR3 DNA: TGTGCCAGCTCCCCTCCTTCGCGCCCTCGAAATGAGCAGTTCTTC.